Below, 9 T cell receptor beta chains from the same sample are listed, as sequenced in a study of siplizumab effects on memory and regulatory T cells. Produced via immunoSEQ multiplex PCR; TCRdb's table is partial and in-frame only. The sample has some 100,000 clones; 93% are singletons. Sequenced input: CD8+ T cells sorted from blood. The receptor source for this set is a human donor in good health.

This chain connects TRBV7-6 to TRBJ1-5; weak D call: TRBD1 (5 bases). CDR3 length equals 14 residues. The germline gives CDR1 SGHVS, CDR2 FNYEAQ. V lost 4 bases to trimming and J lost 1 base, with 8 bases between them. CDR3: CASSSAGSNQPQHF. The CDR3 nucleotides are TGTGCCAGCAGCTCGGCAGGGAGCAATCAGCCCCAGCATTTT.

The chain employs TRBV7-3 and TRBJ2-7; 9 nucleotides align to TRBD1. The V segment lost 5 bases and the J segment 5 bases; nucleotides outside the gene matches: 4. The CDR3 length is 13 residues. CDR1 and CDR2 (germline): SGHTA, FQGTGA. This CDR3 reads CASSKGQGDEQYF. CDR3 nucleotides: TGTGCCAGCAGCAAGGGACAGGGTGACGAGCAGTACTTC.

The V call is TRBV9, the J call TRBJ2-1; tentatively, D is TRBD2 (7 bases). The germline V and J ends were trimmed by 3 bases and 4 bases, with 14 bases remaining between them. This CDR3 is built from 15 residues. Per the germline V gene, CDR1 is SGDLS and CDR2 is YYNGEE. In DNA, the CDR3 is TGTGCCAGCAGCGAGGGGGGGACACCGTACAATGAGCAGTTCTTC. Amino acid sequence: CASSEGGTPYNEQFF. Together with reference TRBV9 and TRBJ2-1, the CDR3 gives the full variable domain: DSGVTQTPKHLITATGQRVTLRCSPRSGDLSVYWYQQSLDQGLQFLIQYYNGEERAKGNILERFSAQQFPDLHSELNLSSLELGDSALYFCASSEGGTPYNEQFFGPGTRLTVL.

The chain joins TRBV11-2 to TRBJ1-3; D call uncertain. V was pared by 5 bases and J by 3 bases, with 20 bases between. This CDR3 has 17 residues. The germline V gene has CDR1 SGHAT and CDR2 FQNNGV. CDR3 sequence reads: CASSQHTGLVLGNTIYF. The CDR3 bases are TGTGCCAGCAGCCAGCACACGGGGTTAGTTCTTGGAAACACCATATATTTT.

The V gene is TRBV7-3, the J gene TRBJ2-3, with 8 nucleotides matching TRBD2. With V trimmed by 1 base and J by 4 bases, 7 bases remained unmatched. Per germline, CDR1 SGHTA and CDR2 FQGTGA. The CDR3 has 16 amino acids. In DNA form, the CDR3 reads TGTGCCAGCAGCTTAAGCCCCCGGGAGGGGGCAGATACGCAGTATTTT. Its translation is CASSLSPREGADTQYF.

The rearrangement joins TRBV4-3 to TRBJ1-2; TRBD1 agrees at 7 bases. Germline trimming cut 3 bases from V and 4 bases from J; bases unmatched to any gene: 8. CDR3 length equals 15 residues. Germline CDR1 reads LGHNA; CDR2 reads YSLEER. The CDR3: CASSQGTASTYGYTF. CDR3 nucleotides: TGCGCCAGCAGCCAGGGGACAGCCTCTACCTATGGCTACACCTTC.

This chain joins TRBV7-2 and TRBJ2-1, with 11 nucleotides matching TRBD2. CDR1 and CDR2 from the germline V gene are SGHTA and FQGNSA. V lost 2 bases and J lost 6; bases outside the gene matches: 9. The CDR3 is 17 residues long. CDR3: CASSLLLAGGPFNEQFF. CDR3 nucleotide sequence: TGTGCCAGCAGCTTATTGTTAGCGGGAGGGCCGTTCAATGAGCAGTTCTTC. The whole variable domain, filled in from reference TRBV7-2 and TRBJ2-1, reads GAGVSQSPSNKVTEKGKDVELRCDPISGHTALYWYRQSLGQGLEFLIYFQGNSAPDKSGLPSDRFSAERTGGSVSTLTIQRTQQEDSAVYLCASSLLLAGGPFNEQFFGPGTRLTVL.

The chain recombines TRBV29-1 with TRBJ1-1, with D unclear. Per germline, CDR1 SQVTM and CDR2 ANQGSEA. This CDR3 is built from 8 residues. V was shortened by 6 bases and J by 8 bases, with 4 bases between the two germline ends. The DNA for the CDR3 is TGCAGCGTACCGGAAGCTTTCTTT. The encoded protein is CSVPEAFF.

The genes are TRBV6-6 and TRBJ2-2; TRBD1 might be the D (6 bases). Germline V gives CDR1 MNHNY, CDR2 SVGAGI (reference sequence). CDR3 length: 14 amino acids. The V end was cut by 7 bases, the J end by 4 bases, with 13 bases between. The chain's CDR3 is CASIGDRTTGELFF. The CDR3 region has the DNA TGTGCCAGCATTGGCGACAGGACCACCGGGGAGCTGTTTTTT.